A selection of T cell receptor beta chains follows, all from one sample in a study of blood T cells in healthy people across ages. TCRdb analysed the 5' RACE reads with MiXCR anew, one entry per CDR3 protein. The sample carries more than 700,000 distinct CDR3 sequences, about half recorded once. The sequenced material came from blood. These TCRs come from a man older than 75 in good health. The CDR3 runs from the conserved cysteine through the conserved F or W. Each record gives: V gene, J gene, clone size, D gene, CDR3 protein, CDR3 DNA. D genes are given only for firm matches. Only part of the rows carry a size: once, few, many, or a class if the clone is expanded.

V: TRBV20-1; J: TRBJ2-1; size: few; D: TRBD2; CDR3: CSAAGGRSSNNEQFF; DNA: TGCAGTGCCGCCGGCGGGAGATCCTCAAACAATGAGCAGTTCTTC
V: TRBV3-1; J: TRBJ2-5; size: -; D: TRBD2; CDR3: CASSVRGGSETQYF; DNA: TGTGCCAGCAGCGTACGGGGGGGCTCAGAGACCCAGTACTTC
V: TRBV29-1; J: TRBJ2-1; size: -; D: TRBD2; CDR3: CSGTGTSGSPGDNEQFF; DNA: TGCAGCGGGACAGGGACTAGCGGGAGTCCCGGGGACAATGAGCAGTTCTTC
V: TRBV5-1; J: TRBJ1-2; size: few; D: TRBD1; CDR3: CASSAEQGLGGYTF; DNA: TGCGCCAGCAGCGCCGAACAGGGGTTAGGTGGCTACACCTTC
V: TRBV20-1; J: TRBJ2-7; size: few; D: -; CDR3: CSARFDSYEQYF; DNA: TGCAGTGCTAGGTTCGACTCCTACGAGCAGTACTTC
V: TRBV24-1; J: TRBJ2-7; size: -; D: -; CDR3: CATSLTNGNEQYF; DNA: TGTGCCACCAGTCTAACGAATGGGAACGAGCAGTACTTC
V: TRBV18; J: TRBJ2-5; size: -; D: -; CDR3: CASSPSGSVIETQYF; DNA: TGTGCCAGCTCACCATCCGGGTCAGTGATCGAGACCCAGTACTTC
V: TRBV7-3; J: TRBJ2-1; size: -; D: -; CDR3: CASSPLPAGRGITTEQFF; DNA: TGTGCCAGCAGCCCCCTCCCCGCGGGTCGCGGAATAACGACAGAGCAGTTCTTC
V: TRBV7-9; J: TRBJ2-3; size: few; D: -; CDR3: CASSPLLRGTDTQYF; DNA: TGTGCCAGCAGCCCCCTGCTTAGGGGGACAGATACGCAGTATTTT
V: TRBV7-9; J: TRBJ2-7; size: -; D: TRBD1; CDR3: CASSQRQGRIHEQYF; DNA: TGTGCCAGCAGCCAGAGACAGGGTCGTATCCACGAGCAGTACTTC
V: TRBV28; J: TRBJ2-1; size: -; D: -; CDR3: CASSMLFGASSYNEQFF; DNA: TGTGCCAGCAGTATGCTATTCGGGGCGAGCTCCTACAATGAGCAGTTCTTC
V: TRBV5-1; J: TRBJ2-1; size: -; D: -; CDR3: CASNRDGAYNEQFF; DNA: TGCGCCAGCAATAGGGACGGGGCCTACAATGAGCAGTTCTTC
V: TRBV7-2; J: TRBJ2-7; size: -; D: TRBD1; CDR3: CASRKVQGSEQYF; DNA: TGTGCCAGCAGAAAAGTACAGGGGTCTGAGCAGTACTTC
V: TRBV6-6; J: TRBJ2-5; size: -; D: -; CDR3: CASSYSRGRQETQYF; DNA: TGTGCCAGCAGTTACTCCCGGGGGCGTCAAGAGACCCAGTACTTC
V: TRBV6-6; J: TRBJ2-1; size: few; D: -; CDR3: CASSAFGGTEQFF; DNA: TGTGCCAGCAGTGCCTTTGGTGGCACTGAGCAGTTCTTC
V: TRBV24-1; J: TRBJ1-2; size: -; D: TRBD1; CDR3: CGTRGVNYGYTF; DNA: TGTGGCACCAGGGGGGTCAACTATGGCTACACCTTC
V: TRBV12-3/TRBV12-4; J: TRBJ2-5; size: many; D: TRBD2; CDR3: CASSTGLAGPGETQYF; DNA: TGTGCCAGCAGTACGGGACTAGCGGGACCTGGGGAGACCCAGTACTTC
V: TRBV4-2; J: TRBJ2-5; size: few; D: TRBD2; CDR3: CASSRRTSGFQETQYF; DNA: TGTGCCAGCAGCCGAAGGACTAGCGGGTTCCAAGAGACCCAGTACTTC
V: TRBV7-2; J: TRBJ2-1; size: many; D: TRBD2; CDR3: CASSALAVNEQFF; DNA: TGTGCCAGCAGCGCCCTAGCGGTCAATGAGCAGTTCTTC
V: TRBV20-1; J: TRBJ2-7; size: -; D: -; CDR3: CSARDLQRVTAYEQYF; DNA: TGCAGTGCTAGAGATCTCCAACGTGTAACGGCCTACGAGCAGTACTTC
V: TRBV29-1; J: TRBJ2-5; size: few; D: TRBD1; CDR3: CSVESGTGLETQYF; DNA: TGCAGCGTTGAGTCCGGGACAGGCTTAGAGACCCAGTACTTC
V: TRBV10-3; J: TRBJ2-7; size: many; D: -; CDR3: CAISESSGRLTYEQYF; DNA: TGTGCCATCAGTGAGTCCTCGGGCAGGCTCACCTACGAGCAGTACTTC
V: TRBV4-3; J: TRBJ1-1; size: -; D: -; CDR3: CASSQDPGQYTEAFF; DNA: TGCGCCAGCAGCCAAGACCCAGGACAGTACACTGAAGCTTTCTTT
V: TRBV20-1; J: TRBJ2-3; size: -; D: TRBD2; CDR3: CSARGSLAGGPNTQYF; DNA: TGCAGTGCTAGGGGCTCCCTAGCGGGGGGGCCGAATACGCAGTATTTT
V: TRBV27; J: TRBJ2-1; size: few; D: TRBD2; CDR3: CASSLEGLVNEQFF; DNA: TGTGCCAGCAGTTTGGAGGGACTAGTCAATGAGCAGTTCTTC
V: TRBV11-1; J: TRBJ2-1; size: -; D: TRBD1; CDR3: CASSPDRGRLNEQFF; DNA: TGTGCCAGCAGCCCAGACAGGGGGCGCTTGAATGAGCAGTTCTTC
V: TRBV4-1; J: TRBJ2-3; size: few; D: -; CDR3: CASSLEGGKDTQYF; DNA: TGCGCCAGCAGCCTCGAGGGGGGGAAGGATACGCAGTATTTT
V: TRBV7-9; J: TRBJ2-7; size: -; D: -; CDR3: CASSLAGEIVYEQYF; DNA: TGTGCCAGCAGCTTAGCAGGGGAAATAGTCTACGAGCAGTACTTC
V: TRBV5-1; J: TRBJ1-1; size: -; D: -; CDR3: CASSLDRSGTEAFF; DNA: TGCGCCAGCAGCTTGGACAGGAGTGGGACTGAAGCTTTCTTT
V: TRBV30; J: TRBJ1-1; size: -; D: -; CDR3: CAWMAGPNTEAFF; DNA: TGTGCCTGGATGGCCGGCCCGAACACTGAAGCTTTCTTT
V: TRBV5-1; J: TRBJ2-7; size: -; D: -; CDR3: CASSLGQGTNEQYF; DNA: TGCGCCAGCAGCTTGGGCCAGGGGACTAATGAGCAGTACTTC
V: TRBV11-3; J: TRBJ1-2; size: few; D: -; CDR3: CASSTGTINNYGYTF; DNA: TGTGCCAGCAGCACCGGGACAATTAACAACTATGGCTACACCTTC
V: TRBV20-1; J: TRBJ2-3; size: -; D: TRBD2; CDR3: CSATSASGRRRLSTDTQYF; DNA: TGCAGTGCTACCTCGGCTAGCGGGAGAAGACGACTTAGCACAGATACGCAGTATTTT
V: TRBV20-1; J: TRBJ2-1; size: many; D: TRBD1; CDR3: CSARGSDRAILQNEQFF; DNA: TGCAGTGCTAGAGGATCGGACAGGGCAATCTTGCAGAATGAGCAGTTCTTC
V: TRBV4-3; J: TRBJ2-5; size: many; D: -; CDR3: CASSQAAGETQYF; DNA: TGCGCCAGCAGCCAAGCCGCGGGCGAGACCCAGTACTTC
V: TRBV24-1; J: TRBJ2-3; size: -; D: -; CDR3: CATAFGAKADTQYF; DNA: TGTGCCACCGCTTTTGGGGCCAAGGCAGATACGCAGTATTTT
V: TRBV20-1; J: TRBJ2-5; size: -; D: -; CDR3: CSALSTVGVREQYF; DNA: TGCAGTGCCCTCTCGACGGTGGGGGTTAGAGAGCAGTACTTC
V: TRBV29-1; J: TRBJ2-7; size: few; D: TRBD2; CDR3: CSVGGSTSGLPSYEQYF; DNA: TGCAGCGTTGGTGGCTCGACTAGCGGACTTCCCTCCTACGAGCAGTACTTC